This record looks at one T cell receptor (beta chain) sequence and its context. The PCR had 60 Vbeta and 13 Jbeta primers. Measured with immunoSEQ multiplex PCR; TCRdb has only the in-frame clones, and not every one. Of about 200,000 clones in the sample, almost 80% were seen once. This CDR3 has 16 residues. Losses at the gene ends were 7 bases for V and 3 bases for J; bases not matched to a gene: 15. Germline lookup yields CDR1 SEHNR and CDR2 FQNEAQ (reference sequence). These data originate in a study of cytomegalovirus exposure and HLA in healthy donors. Sequencing was done on a sample of PBMCs. This chain uses TRBV7-9 with TRBJ2-7; 7 bases align to TRBD2. The sequence came from a male donor in good health and CMV-seronegative. The CDR3 sequence: CASTATTSANYYEQYF. The CDR3 DNA reads as TGTGCCAGCACCGCTACAACTAGCGCGAATTACTACGAGCAGTACTTC.